One and the same sample provided the 16 T cell receptor beta chains below, sequenced in a study of T-cell reconstitution after alpha-beta-depleted transplantation in children. Construction of the TCRbeta library involved unique molecular identifiers. Via MiXCR, TCRdb re-called the PCR reads, giving one row per CDR3 protein. The sample has 640,000 or so distinct CDR3 sequences, 16% seen once. The sequencing used PBMCs from the stem cell graft donor, collected from the stem cell graft. The receptors originated from a human donor who donated a stem cell graft to a child with acute myeloid leukemia.

This clonotype was recorded many times. The V gene is TRBV29-1, the J gene TRBJ2-3, with TRBD1 matching over 8 bases. Per the germline V gene, CDR1 is SQVTM and CDR2 is ANQGSEA. CDR3 length equals 14 residues. J lost 1 base, V lost 4 bases, and 4 bases had no gene match. The chain's CDR3 is CSVGLTGGTDTQYF. The CDR3 bases are TGCAGCGTTGGATTGACAGGGGGCACAGATACGCAGTATTTT.

V gene TRBV7-3 combines with J gene TRBJ2-3, with D unresolved. V gave up 5 bases and J gave up 0 bases, with 24 bases separating them. CDR3 length: 19 residues. Per the germline V gene, CDR1 is SGHTA and CDR2 is FQGTGA. CDR3 region: CASSGYGPRGSSSTDTQYF. The CDR3 nucleotides are TGTGCCAGCAGCGGATACGGCCCCCGCGGTTCGTCGAGCACAGATACGCAGTATTTT.

The rearrangement uses TRBV12-3 or TRBV12-4 and TRBJ2-1; possibly TRBD1 for D (6 bases). V was shortened by 3 bases and J by 8 bases, with 17 bases between the two germline ends. This CDR3 has 15 residues. CDR3 sequence reads: CASSFLGTIVHEQFF. CDR3 DNA: TGTGCCAGCAGTTTCCTCGGGACAATTGTCCATGAGCAGTTCTTC.

V usage is TRBV20-1 and J usage is TRBJ2-5, with TRBD2 matching over 15 bases. Germline V gene data show CDR1 as DFQATT and CDR2 as SNEGSKA (reference sequence). CDR3 length: 16 amino acids. The V gene end was trimmed by 5 bases and the J gene end by 5 bases; junction bases not matched to a gene: 9. CDR3 sequence: CSARGLAGGPLETQYF. For the CDR3, the DNA is TGCAGTGCTCGTGGACTAGCGGGGGGGCCCTTGGAGACCCAGTACTTC.

The chain uses TRBV27 and TRBJ2-7, with 7 bases matching TRBD1. V was clipped by 5 bases and J by 5 bases; unmatched bases: 6. Per the germline V gene, CDR1 is MNHEY and CDR2 is SMNVEV (reference sequence). The CDR3 sequence is 13 residues long. The CDR3 DNA reads as TGTGCCAGCAGTATGACAGGGTCGGACGAGCAGTACGTC. Its protein product is CASSMTGSDEQYV.

This sequence joins TRBV20-1 and TRBJ2-1; D is tentatively TRBD1 or TRBD2 (6 bases each). CDR1 and CDR2 (germline): DFQATT, SNEGSKA (reference sequence). This CDR3 is 16 amino acids long. Trimming took off 0 bases at V and 10 bases at J, with 22 bases between the two ends. Written as DNA, the CDR3 is TGCAGTGCTAGAGATCGTCGGGGGCCTCACATTTGGGAGCAGTTCTTC. It specifies CSARDRRGPHIWEQFF.

This clonotype was observed many times. The rearrangement joins TRBV20-1 to TRBJ1-1; D is unresolved. Trimming shortened V by 4 bases and J by 0 bases, and 9 bases separated the two germline ends. The CDR3 extends over 13 amino acids. Looked up from germline, CDR1 is DFQATT and CDR2 is SNEGSKA (reference sequence). CDR3: CSAKAGMNTEAFF. In DNA form, the CDR3 reads TGCAGTGCTAAGGCAGGCATGAACACTGAAGCTTTCTTT.

V and J are TRBV20-1 and TRBJ2-5; TRBD2 agrees at 8 bases. This CDR3 is built from 13 residues. Germline assignment: CDR1 DFQATT and CDR2 SNEGSKA (reference sequence). The V and J ends lost 1 base and 5 bases, in that order; junction bases with no gene match: 3. The CDR3 DNA reads TGCAGTGCTAGAGTAGCGGGGAAGGAGACCCAGTACTTC. As protein: CSARVAGKETQYF.

This clonotype has a handful of counts. CDR3 sequence reads: CASSPPLGNRRFDEQFF. The CDR3, as DNA: TGTGCCAGCAGCCCCCCTTTGGGAAATAGGAGGTTCGATGAGCAGTTCTTC. The chain carries TRBV12-3 or TRBV12-4 and TRBJ2-1; perhaps TRBD2 as D (5 bases). Trimming removed 6 bases from V and 8 bases from J, with 26 bases in between. There are 17 residues in the CDR3.

This clonotype was counted only a few times. The rearrangement joins TRBV6-1 to TRBJ1-4; weak D call: TRBD1 (5 bases). CDR1 is MNHNS and CDR2 is SASEGT in the germline V gene. Trimming stripped 8 bases from V and 7 bases from J, with 26 bases between. The CDR3 is 17 residues long. The CDR3 DNA is TGTGCCAGCCGGGGGACCCTGGGGATGGGAGAGGGTGAAAAACTGTTTTTT. It translates to CASRGTLGMGEGEKLFF.

The sample holds many counts of this clonotype. The genes are TRBV20-1 and TRBJ2-3, with D perhaps matching TRBD2 (6 bases). CDR3 size: 15 residues. With 6 bases removed from V and 0 bases from J, the gap between germline ends came to 16 bases. The germline gives CDR1 DFQATT, CDR2 SNEGSKA (reference sequence). CDR3 sequence (DNA): TGCAGTGCAGACCCCCGGGGGTACAGCACAGATACGCAGTATTTT. It specifies CSADPRGYSTDTQYF.

CDR3 nucleotide sequence: TGCAGTGCTAGCACTCCGACAGGAACCTACGAGCAGTACTTC. Translating gives CSASTPTGTYEQYF. The V gene is TRBV20-1, the J gene TRBJ2-7; D possibly corresponds to TRBD1 (6 bases). CDR3 length: 14 residues. Germline V gene lookup returns CDR1 DFQATT and CDR2 SNEGSKA (reference sequence). Deletions cut 3 bases from V and 2 bases from J, with 14 bases between.

The chain recombines TRBV6-5 with TRBJ2-3; D might be TRBD1 (5 bases). The V gene's germline CDR1 is MNHEY and CDR2 SVGAGI. The V gene lost 4 bases and the J gene lost 0 bases, with 14 bases spanning the gap. The CDR3 covers 16 residues. The CDR3 coding sequence is TGTGCCAGCAGTTGCTCGAAATCAGGGAGCACAGATACGCAGTATTTT. Translation: CASSCSKSGSTDTQYF.

The genes are TRBV4-1 and TRBJ1-1; D gene uncertain. V lost 2 bases to trimming and J lost 3 bases, with 10 bases between them. Per germline, CDR1 MGHRA and CDR2 YSYEKL. The CDR3 contains 14 residues. This CDR3 reads CASSQSFPDTEAFF. DNA of the CDR3: TGCGCCAGCAGCCAAAGTTTCCCGGACACTGAAGCTTTCTTT.

J is TRBJ1-1 and V is TRBV10-1; TRBD1 is a possible D gene (6 bases). V was pared by 3 bases and J by 1 base, with 15 bases between. The CDR3 length is 16 residues. Per germline, CDR1 WNHNN and CDR2 SYGVQD (reference sequence). The CDR3 here is CASSEERTASNTEAFF. The DNA for the CDR3 is TGCGCCAGCAGTGAAGAGAGGACAGCGTCGAACACTGAAGCTTTCTTT.

This chain connects TRBV7-6 to TRBJ2-1; TRBD1 is a possible D gene (5 bases). V was shortened by 5 bases and J by 6 bases, with 11 bases between the two germline ends. Germline V gene lookup returns CDR1 SGHVS and CDR2 FNYEAQ. The CDR3 has 13 residues. The chain's CDR3 is CASSPTGINEQFF. In DNA, the CDR3 is TGTGCCAGCAGCCCAACAGGAATCAATGAGCAGTTCTTC. The full variable domain, in which reference TRBV7-6 and TRBJ2-1 provide the parts outside the CDR3, is GAGVSQSPRYKVTKRGQDVALRCDPISGHVSLYWYRQALGQGPEFLTYFNYEAQQDKSGLPNDRFSAERPEGSISTLTIQRTEQRDSAMYRCASSPTGINEQFFGPGTRLTVL.